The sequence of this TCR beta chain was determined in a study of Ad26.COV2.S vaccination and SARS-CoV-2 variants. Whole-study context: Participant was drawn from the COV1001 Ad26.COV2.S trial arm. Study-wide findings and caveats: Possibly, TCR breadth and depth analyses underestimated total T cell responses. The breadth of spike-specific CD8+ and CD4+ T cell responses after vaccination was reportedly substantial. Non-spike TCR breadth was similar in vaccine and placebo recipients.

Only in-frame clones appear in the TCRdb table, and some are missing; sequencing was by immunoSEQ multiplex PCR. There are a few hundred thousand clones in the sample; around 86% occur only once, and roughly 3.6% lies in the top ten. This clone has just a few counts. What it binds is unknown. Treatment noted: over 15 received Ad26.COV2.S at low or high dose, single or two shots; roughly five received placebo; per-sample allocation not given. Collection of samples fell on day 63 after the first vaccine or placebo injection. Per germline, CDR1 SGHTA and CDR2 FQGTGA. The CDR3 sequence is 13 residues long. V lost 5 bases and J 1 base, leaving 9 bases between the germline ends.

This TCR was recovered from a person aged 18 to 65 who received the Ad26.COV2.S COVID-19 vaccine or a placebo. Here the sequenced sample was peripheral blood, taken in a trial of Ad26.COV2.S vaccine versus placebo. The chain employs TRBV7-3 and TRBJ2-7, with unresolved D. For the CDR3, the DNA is TGTGCCAGCAGCCCAGACGAATCCTACGAGCAGTACTTC. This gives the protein CASSPDESYEQYF.